What follows are 10 T cell receptor beta chains derived from one specimen sequenced in a study of preoperative IRX-2 immunotherapy in early breast cancer. Sample treatment: preoperative locoregional IRX-2 cytokine immunotherapy. Produced via immunoSEQ multiplex PCR; TCRdb's table is partial and in-frame only. The profile shows around 62,000 clones, approximately 94% of them singletons. This material was acquired from a patient treated with IRX-2 immunotherapy. Receptor source: a human donor with breast cancer.

This clone came up once. This chain connects TRBV6-6 to TRBJ1-1; perhaps TRBD1 as D (6 bases). V was pared by 6 bases and J by 6 bases, with 11 bases between. CDR3 size: 12 residues. CDR1 is MNHNY and CDR2 is SVGAGI in the germline V gene (reference sequence). In DNA, the CDR3 is TGTGCCAGCAGAAGGGGGAGCCCTGAAGCTTTCTTT. This encodes CASRRGSPEAFF.

The V and J genes are TRBV7-3 and TRBJ2-1; the D gene is possibly TRBD1 (6 bases). Germline-derived CDR1 and CDR2 are SGHTA and FQGTGA. The CDR3 has 13 residues. V lost 3 bases and J 7 bases, leaving 10 bases between the germline ends. The CDR3 sequence is CASSFHRENEQFF. The CDR3 bases are TGTGCCAGCAGCTTCCACAGGGAAAATGAGCAGTTCTTC.

This clone was found once. This chain uses TRBV10-3 with TRBJ1-4, with D perhaps TRBD1 (6 bases). The V and J ends lost 11 bases and 4 bases respectively, with 14 bases between them. This CDR3 is built from 13 residues. Germline assignment: CDR1 ENHRY and CDR2 SYGVKD. CDR3 protein: CAGRQELNEKLFF. CDR3 nucleotides: TGTGCCGGCAGACAGGAGCTTAATGAAAAACTGTTTTTT.

The V and J genes are TRBV5-1 and TRBJ1-4; maybe TRBD1 (5 bases). Germline V gives CDR1 SGHRS, CDR2 YFSETQ. This CDR3 has 15 residues. Trimming took 1 base from V and 8 from J, leaving 15 bases between them. In DNA form, the CDR3 reads TGCGCCAGCAGCTTGCAGGCAGGGACGCGGGAAAAACTGTTTTTT. Translated: CASSLQAGTREKLFF.

V gene TRBV7-8 combines with J gene TRBJ2-1, with 9 bases aligning to TRBD1. The CDR3 runs 14 residues. Germline CDR1 is SGHVS and CDR2 is FQNEAQ. V dropped 5 bases and J dropped 3; count of bases not matched to a gene: 2. CDR3 sequence reads: CASSRQGGYNEQFF. CDR3 in DNA: TGTGCCAGCAGCCGACAGGGGGGCTACAATGAGCAGTTCTTC.

This chain joins TRBV21-1 and TRBJ2-1; the table gives TRBD2 as D, unverified against the DNA. TRBV21-1 is assigned pseudogene status. This CDR3 contains 13 residues. CDR3 sequence reads: CASSTKTRSEQFF. The CDR3 region has the DNA TGTGCCAGCAGCACTAAGACTAGGAGTGAGCAGTTCTTC.

The V call is TRBV18, the J call TRBJ1-1; D gene uncertain. V was trimmed by 8 bases and J by 0 bases, leaving 16 bases between them. Germline V gives CDR1 KGHSH, CDR2 LQKENI. The CDR3 contains 15 residues. CDR3 nucleotides: TGTGCCAGCACACAACAACAGAGGCTGAACACTGAAGCTTTCTTT. Translating it yields CASTQQQRLNTEAFF.

This rearrangement joins TRBV28 to TRBJ2-3; D ambiguous. From germline, CDR1 is MDHEN and CDR2 SYDVKM. This CDR3 comprises 15 residues. Trimming removed 5 bases at V and 4 bases at J, with 16 bases between. This CDR3 reads CASSPGPNPPDTQYF. In DNA form, the CDR3 reads TGTGCCAGCAGTCCCGGGCCTAACCCGCCAGATACGCAGTATTTT.

This chain uses TRBV5-1 with TRBJ1-4, with 7 nucleotides matching TRBD1. Germline lookup yields CDR1 SGHRS and CDR2 YFSETQ. The CDR3 is 15 residues long. V shed 5 bases and J 2 bases; nucleotides not matched to a gene: 6. The CDR3 DNA sequence: TGCGCCAGCAGATTAACACAGGGGACTAATGAAAAACTGTTTTTT. Amino acid sequence: CASRLTQGTNEKLFF.

The gene calls are TRBV4-1 and TRBJ1-6, with 7 bases identical to TRBD1. J lost 10 bases, V lost 1 base, and 7 bases had no gene match. This CDR3 region has 15 residues. Germline V gene sequence: CDR1 MGHRA, CDR2 YSYEKL. CDR3 DNA sequence: TGCGCCAGCAGCCAAGTTGCAGGGGGGGGATCACCCCTCCACTTT. Its protein is CASSQVAGGGSPLHF.